The entry that follows covers one TCR beta chain sequence. Antigen specificity is unknown. The record originates from a study of shared clonotypes between healthy human individuals. Notes on the study in general: Of the naive CD4 clonotypes, around 5.2% were shared across a few donors.

This CDR3 spans 13 amino acids. Germline CDR1 and CDR2: SGHDN and FVKESK. Trimming pared 2 bases from V and 7 bases from J, leaving 11 bases between. Assay used: immunoSEQ multiplex PCR; TCRdb lists only in-frame clones, some missing. Seen here are 1,400,000 or so clones, 98% to 99% observed once, and the top ten hold roughly 0.35%. The source material was naive CD4+ T cells sorted from blood. Subset reported: CD45RA+ positively selected. This clonotype originated in a man aged 25 to 45 in good health. The rearrangement joins TRBV14 to TRBJ1-2; D call uncertain. For the CDR3, the DNA is TGTGCCAGCAGCCAACTGTGGCTCTCTGGCTACACCTTC. As protein: CASSQLWLSGYTF.